Shown below are 26 T cell receptor beta chains from a single sample sequenced in a study of blood T cell repertoires in COVID-19. Sequenced by immunoSEQ multiplex PCR; TCRdb stores in-frame clones only, minus some. The sample holds 300,000 to 400,000 clones, 90% seen once. The sequenced material came from PBMCs or T cells enriched from blood (not recorded which). The receptors derive from a man in his 60s who had recovered from COVID-19.

The V and J genes are TRBV19 and TRBJ1-1; a weak D match, TRBD1 (5 bases). The CDR3 has 15 residues. Germline CDR1 and CDR2: LNHDA and SQIVND (reference sequence). Trimming took 5 bases from V and 5 from J, leaving 18 bases between them. The DNA of the CDR3 is TGTGCCAGTAGTCCCAATGCGGGGCTGGGGACTGAAGCTTTCTTT. It codes for CASSPNAGLGTEAFF.

A single count supports this clone. CDR3 coding DNA: TGTGCCACCAGTGATTGGACAGAAAGCCCATATGGCTACACCTTC. This encodes CATSDWTESPYGYTF. The chain joins TRBV24-1 to TRBJ1-2; maybe TRBD1 (6 bases). CDR1 is KGHDR and CDR2 is SFDVKD in the germline V gene. This CDR3 has 15 amino acids. V was pared by 2 bases and J by 5 bases, with 14 bases between.

The chain uses TRBV19 and TRBJ2-7, with 7 bases aligning to TRBD2. The germline V gene has CDR1 LNHDA and CDR2 SQIVND (reference sequence). The length of the CDR3 is 16 residues. Unmatched junction bases numbered 9, after V lost 2 bases and J lost 2 bases. The CDR3 reads CASSIRAGEVPYEQYF. The DNA of the CDR3 is TGTGCCAGTAGTATACGGGCGGGAGAGGTCCCCTACGAGCAGTACTTC.

CDR3 DNA sequence: TGTGCCAGCAGTCGCCCCCCGCCAGGGCCGAATGAAAAACTGTTTTTT. This sequence encodes CASSRPPPGPNEKLFF. This sequence joins TRBV6-2 or TRBV6-3 and TRBJ1-4, with a tentative D call TRBD1 (5 bases). The V gene lost 5 bases and the J gene lost 5 bases, with 18 bases spanning the gap. CDR3 length: 16 residues. Germline values: CDR1 MNHEY, CDR2 SVGEGT.

This rearrangement joins TRBV5-4 to TRBJ2-7, with 14 bases identical to TRBD2. The CDR3 runs to 16 residues. The germline V gene encodes CDR1 SGHNT and CDR2 YYREEE (reference sequence). Trimming took 3 bases from V and 4 from J; bases not matched to a gene: 6. CDR3 residues: CASSSGTSGSLYEQYF. CDR3 in DNA: TGTGCCAGCAGCTCTGGGACTAGCGGGAGTTTGTACGAGCAGTACTTC.

J is TRBJ1-6 and V is TRBV3-1 (or the pseudogene TRBV3-2); unclear D gene. The CDR3 contains 16 residues. Germline V gene lookup returns CDR1 LGHDT and CDR2 YNNKEL (reference sequence). Trimming left V 0 bases short and J 9 bases short, with 15 bases between. For the CDR3, the DNA is TGTGCCAGCAGCCAAGAGGGAGGTGTCGGGCTTTCACCCCTCCACTTT. Protein sequence: CASSQEGGVGLSPLHF.

As regards this clone: At one of its ends the junction is not consistent with the germline gene, which may arise from a read error. The rearrangement joins TRBV7-7 to TRBJ1-2, with 8 nucleotides matching TRBD1. The CDR3 extends over 16 amino acids. The germline gives CDR1 SSHAT, CDR2 FNYEAQ (reference sequence). CDR3 nucleotides: TGTGCTAGCAGCCCAGACAGGGGCCAACGGTGGGATGGCTACACCTTC. It translates to CASSPDRGQRWDGYTF.

The rearrangement uses TRBV28 and TRBJ1-2, with 7 bases identical to TRBD1. With 6 bases clipped from V and 8 bases from J, the junction kept 9 bases outside the gene matches. Germline CDR1 MDHEN, CDR2 SYDVKM. The CDR3 length is 13 residues. The CDR3 reads CASRIDRVGGYTF. CDR3 in DNA: TGTGCCAGCAGAATAGACAGGGTAGGGGGCTACACCTTC.

The rearrangement uses TRBV6-5 and TRBJ1-2, with TRBD1 matching 7 bases. CDR1 and CDR2 from the germline V gene are MNHEY and SVGAGI. With V trimmed by 6 bases and J by 6 bases, 13 bases remained unmatched. This CDR3 contains 15 residues. CDR3 amino acids: CASRTGQLEGDGYTF. The CDR3 DNA sequence: TGTGCCAGCAGGACGGGACAGCTTGAAGGCGATGGCTACACCTTC.

This clone was picked up a small number of times. This sequence joins TRBV28 and TRBJ1-6, with D unresolved. The CDR3 extends over 14 amino acids. CDR1 is MDHEN and CDR2 is SYDVKM in the germline V gene. The V gene lost 5 bases and the J gene lost 9 bases, with 14 bases spanning the gap. In nucleotides, the CDR3 is TGTGCCAGCAGTCCTCCGGCCCGGGGTTCACCCCTCCACTTT. Translating gives CASSPPARGSPLHF.

V is TRBV9 and J is TRBJ2-6, with 11 bases aligning to TRBD2. The V and J ends lost 3 bases and 1 base, in that order; junction bases with no gene match: 9. This CDR3 contains 19 residues. Germline CDR1 is SGDLS and CDR2 is YYNGEE. CDR3 sequence: CASSAPGTSGSSGANVLTF. As DNA, the CDR3 is TGTGCCAGCAGCGCGCCCGGGACTAGCGGTAGTTCTGGGGCCAACGTCCTGACTTTC.

About this clone itself: An end of the junction differs from the germline gene, which may be a read error. This rearrangement joins TRBV19 to TRBJ2-7, with D possibly matching TRBD1 (5 bases). CDR1 LNHDA and CDR2 SQIVND come from the germline V gene (reference sequence). The CDR3 has 11 residues. The CDR3 reads CASSITGFTVF. CDR3 nucleotides: TGTGCCAGTAGTATAACAGGCTTTACGGTTTTC. The full variable domain, completed using reference TRBV19 and TRBJ2-7, is DGGITQSPKYLFRKEGQNVTLSCEQNLNHDAMYWYRQDPGQGLRLIYYSQIVNDFQKGDIAEGYSVSREKKESFPLTVTSAQKNPTAFYLCASSITGFTVFGPGTRLTVT.

V usage is TRBV6-5 and J usage is TRBJ2-5, with 7 bases identical to TRBD2. Germline V lookup: CDR1 MNHEY, CDR2 SVGAGI. The CDR3 loop spans 14 amino acids. V dropped 6 bases and J dropped 4; count of bases not matched to a gene: 8. The CDR3: CASSRWGGVETQYF. The CDR3 region has the DNA TGTGCCAGCAGCCGATGGGGGGGGGTAGAGACCCAGTACTTC.

The chain links TRBV27 to TRBJ2-1, with D maybe TRBD1 (5 bases). Between the trimmed V and J ends, which lost 6 bases and 3 bases, there was a span of 12 bases. In germline, CDR1 is MNHEY, CDR2 SMNVEV (reference sequence). The CDR3 loop spans 14 amino acids. The CDR3 spells CASRIIGDYNEQFF. The CDR3, as DNA: TGTGCCAGCAGAATAATAGGGGACTACAATGAGCAGTTCTTC.

The gene calls are TRBV29-1 and TRBJ1-4; the match to TRBD1 covers 9 bases. The CDR3 has 14 amino acids. Germline V CDR1 and CDR2: SQVTM, ANQGSEA. The V segment lost 6 bases and the J segment 13 bases; nucleotides outside the gene matches: 15. The CDR3 is CSVALGTGWSGLFF. The CDR3 DNA reads TGCAGCGTCGCATTAGGGACAGGGTGGTCGGGACTGTTTTTT.

The rearrangement links TRBV4-2 to TRBJ2-3; unclear D gene. The CDR3 has 13 amino acids. With 1 base removed from V and 10 bases from J, the gap between germline ends came to 12 bases. Germline CDR1 and CDR2: LGHNA and YNFKEQ. The CDR3 bases are TGTGCCAGCAGCCAAGGAGGAACTACCTCGCAGTATTTT. Its translation: CASSQGGTTSQYF.

The CDR3 region is CASSGKTYNEQFF. For the CDR3, the DNA is TGTGCCAGCTCAGGGAAAACCTACAATGAGCAGTTCTTC. This chain links TRBV11-1 with TRBJ2-1, with D perhaps TRBD1 (5 bases). Germline CDR1 reads SGHAT; CDR2 reads FQDESV (reference sequence). Trimming left V 8 bases short and J 2 bases short, with 10 bases between. This CDR3 is built from 13 residues.

This CDR3 reads CAWSPGLGTEAFF. The DNA for the CDR3 is TGTGCCTGGAGTCCGGGATTGGGCACTGAAGCTTTCTTT. The gene calls are TRBV30 and TRBJ1-1; D remains ambiguous. The ends were cut back, 2 bases at V and 4 bases at J, with 11 bases in the middle. This CDR3 is 13 amino acids long. The germline CDR1 and CDR2 sequences are GTSNPN and SVGIG (reference sequence).

The V call is TRBV7-9, the J call TRBJ2-7, with 8 bases aligning to TRBD1. This CDR3 has 16 amino acids. V was pared by 6 bases and J by 2 bases, with 12 bases of the junction left unmatched. The germline V gene has CDR1 SEHNR and CDR2 FQNEAQ (reference sequence). DNA of the CDR3: TGTGCCAGCAGTCTTGGGACAGGCCAAAGAACCTACGAGCAGTACTTC. Encoded protein: CASSLGTGQRTYEQYF. Full variable domain (missing parts from reference TRBV7-9 and TRBJ2-7): DTGVSQNPRHKITKRGQNVTFRCDPISEHNRLYWYRQTLGQGPEFLTYFQNEAQLEKSRLLSDRFSAERPKGSFSTLEIQRTEQGDSAMYLCASSLGTGQRTYEQYFGPGTRLTVT.

Written as DNA, the CDR3 is TGTGCCACCAGTGGGGGCTCCAAGTATGGCTACACCTTC. This sequence encodes CATSGGSKYGYTF. V gene TRBV24-1 combines with J gene TRBJ1-2; tentatively, D is TRBD1 (5 bases). Between the trimmed V and J ends, which lost 5 bases and 5 bases, there was a span of 11 bases. The CDR3 sequence is 13 residues long. CDR1 and CDR2 from the germline V gene are KGHDR and SFDVKD.

This sequence joins TRBV12-5 and TRBJ2-7; 7 bases map to TRBD2. V lost 3 bases, J lost 1 base, and 6 bases stayed unmatched. The CDR3 contains 15 residues. The V gene's germline CDR1 is LGHNT and CDR2 FRNRAP. The CDR3 sequence: CASGFALADSYEQYF. CDR3 nucleotide sequence: TGTGCTAGTGGTTTTGCTCTAGCGGATTCCTACGAGCAGTACTTC. The complete variable domain, with remaining parts taken from reference TRBV12-5 and TRBJ2-7, reads DARVTQTPRHKVTEMGQEVTMRCQPILGHNTVFWYRQTMMQGLELLAYFRNRAPLDDSGMPKDRFSAEMPDATLATLKIQPSEPRDSAVYFCASGFALADSYEQYFGPGTRLTVT.

The rearrangement joins TRBV4-1 to TRBJ1-1; 11 positions match TRBD1. Germline lookup yields CDR1 MGHRA and CDR2 YSYEKL. The junction had 14 bases not matched to a gene; V was cut back by 0 bases and J by 5 bases. This CDR3 is built from 19 residues. CDR3 bases: TGCGCCAGCAGCCAAGATCTGTGGGACAGGGGGGTGGGTAGGACTGAAGCTTTCTTT. Translating it yields CASSQDLWDRGVGRTEAFF.

DNA of the CDR3: TGTGCCAGCAGTGAATTCGTCGGGACAGGGCCTGGAAACACCATATATTTT. Translating it yields CASSEFVGTGPGNTIYF. V usage is TRBV2 and J usage is TRBJ1-3; 9 nucleotides align to TRBD1. After removal of 2 bases from V and 2 bases from J, the junction contained 7 bases not matched to a gene. The CDR3 length is 17 residues. Per the germline V gene, CDR1 is SNHLY and CDR2 is FYNNEI.

As regards this clone: At the DNA level, this CDR3 is encoded by other sequences in the same sample as well. This chain connects TRBV3-1 (or the pseudogene TRBV3-2) to TRBJ2-7, with D possibly being TRBD2 (6 bases). CDR3 length: 14 amino acids. Trimming cost V 0 bases and J 0 bases, with 6 bases left between them. Per the germline V gene, CDR1 is LGHDT and CDR2 is YNNKEL (reference sequence). The DNA for the CDR3 is TGTGCCAGCAGCCAAGAGGGGGGCTCCTACGAGCAGTACTTC. This codes for CASSQEGGSYEQYF.

This chain joins TRBV7-3 and TRBJ1-1, with 8 bases matching TRBD1. The V segment lost 5 bases and the J segment 5 bases; nucleotides outside the gene matches: 10. The CDR3 is 15 residues long. Germline V gives CDR1 SGHTA, CDR2 FQGTGA. CDR3 protein: CASSPQGAGGTEAFF. As DNA, the CDR3 is TGTGCCAGCAGCCCTCAGGGGGCCGGGGGGACTGAAGCTTTCTTT.

In its sample, this clone was seen once. The chain is built from TRBV7-3 and TRBJ2-3; 8 bases are shared with TRBD2. This CDR3 spans 14 amino acids. Germline V gene data show CDR1 as SGHTA and CDR2 as FQGTGA. J lost 5 bases, V lost 2 bases, and 3 bases had no gene match. The CDR3 nucleotides read TGTGCCAGCAGCTTACGGGGGGGCCGAGATACGCAGTATTTT. It yields the protein CASSLRGGRDTQYF.